Shown below are 23 T cell receptor beta chains from a single sample sequenced in a study of shared clonotypes between healthy human individuals (dated by TCRdb to the early 2020s). The library was produced with the immunoSEQ multiplex PCR assay. TCRdb took this table from immuneACCESS and kept in-frame rearrangements with V and J called. Such tables lack part of the clones; where checked against another copy, unresolved V genes explain under half of the gap, and the rest is unexplained. This sample comprises about 2.5 million clones, less than 95% of them detected only once. The ten largest clones represent approximately 0.41% of the sample. Sample: naive CD4+ T cells from PBMCs. The meaning of the sample's cell subset or site label: CD45RA+ positively selected. All receptors derive from a man aged 18 to 29 in good health. Some clones in this sample may be carry-over from other donors' samples.

This clone was counted once. The chain joins TRBV19 to TRBJ2-7; a weak D match, TRBD2 (6 bases). V was trimmed by 6 bases and J by 0 bases, leaving 9 bases between them. Germline CDR1 LNHDA, CDR2 SQIVND (reference sequence). CDR3 length: 13 amino acids. CDR3 coding DNA: TGTGCCAGTAGAATGGGGGGCTCCTACGAGCAGTACTTC. Its protein is CASRMGGSYEQYF.

J is TRBJ2-3 and V is TRBV7-2; D is uncertain. The V gene lost 5 bases and the J gene lost 12 bases, with 18 bases spanning the gap. The CDR3 has 13 residues. The germline CDR1 and CDR2 sequences are SGHTA and FQGNSA. CDR3 sequence (DNA): TGTGCCAGCAGCGTCAAACCTGGGATGGTTCAGTATTTT. Its protein is CASSVKPGMVQYF.

This clone was seen just once. The CDR3 sequence: CSVFVGGAGETQYF. The CDR3, as DNA: TGCAGCGTTTTCGTAGGGGGCGCTGGGGAGACCCAGTACTTC. V usage is TRBV29-1 and J usage is TRBJ2-5; TRBD1 matches at 7 bases. Germline CDR1 reads SQVTM; CDR2 reads ANQGSEA. CDR3 length equals 14 residues. With V trimmed by 5 bases and J by 5 bases, 11 bases remained unmatched.

The gene calls are TRBV29-1 and TRBJ2-5, with a possible D match to TRBD1 (6 bases). CDR1 is SQVTM and CDR2 is ANQGSEA in the germline V gene. V was pared by 5 bases and J by 5 bases, with 18 bases between. CDR3 length: 14 residues. The CDR3 sequence: CSVFPPKGEETQYF. The CDR3 nucleotides are TGCAGCGTTTTCCCACCGAAGGGGGAGGAGACCCAGTACTTC. The variable domain in full, completed from reference TRBV29-1 and TRBJ2-5, reads SAVISQKPSRDICQRGTSLTIQCQVDSQVTMMFWYRQQPGQSLTLIATANQGSEATYESGFVIDKFPISRPNLTFSTLTVSNMSPEDSSIYLCSVFPPKGEETQYFGPGTRLLVL.

V gene TRBV28 combines with J gene TRBJ2-7, with D possibly being TRBD2 (5 bases). CDR3 length: 12 amino acids. V was trimmed by 7 bases and J by 7 bases, leaving 14 bases between them. CDR1 is MDHEN and CDR2 is SYDVKM in the germline V gene. CDR3 in DNA: TGTGCCAGCAAGGACTTCCCGGGTGAGCAGTACTTC. It encodes CASKDFPGEQYF.

The chain recombines TRBV9 with TRBJ2-2; no firm D call. The length of the CDR3 is 15 residues. CDR1 is SGDLS, CDR2 YYNGEE, per germline. Trimming removed 0 bases from V and 3 bases from J, with 9 bases in between. The CDR3 here is CASSVAPGYTGELFF. CDR3 coding DNA: TGTGCCAGCAGCGTAGCGCCAGGCTACACCGGGGAGCTGTTTTTT.

J is TRBJ2-5 and V is TRBV14; D call uncertain. The CDR3 is made up of 14 amino acids. From germline, CDR1 is SGHDN and CDR2 FVKESK. Trimming removed 4 bases from V and 5 bases from J, with 14 bases in between. CDR3 bases: TGTGCCAGCAGCCCTTTAGGCTGGGGTGAGACCCAGTACTTC. Its translation is CASSPLGWGETQYF.

J is TRBJ2-2 and V is TRBV7-3; either TRBD1 or TRBD2 may supply D (5 bases each). V lost 2 bases, J lost 6 bases, and 7 bases lay in between. There are 13 residues in the CDR3. Germline loops: CDR1 SGHTA, CDR2 FQGTGA. CDR3 sequence: CASSLQGAGELFF. Here the CDR3 DNA reads TGTGCCAGCAGCTTACAGGGAGCCGGGGAGCTGTTTTTT.

Regarding this clone: Relative to the germline gene, one junction end is altered; a read error may explain this. The gene calls are TRBV28 and TRBJ1-3, with D possibly being TRBD1 (6 bases). From germline, CDR1 is MDHEN and CDR2 SYDVKM. There are 11 residues in the CDR3. The CDR3 region has the DNA TGTGCCAGCAGTCCGGGACACCAAAAAGCATTT. This encodes CASSPGHQKAF.

The CDR3 nucleotides are TGTGCCACCACCACAGGGTTCGTCACTGAAGCTTTCTTT. Protein sequence: CATTTGFVTEAFF. The chain is built from TRBV6-1 and TRBJ1-1; D may be TRBD1 (6 bases). Germline CDR1 and CDR2: MNHNS and SASEGT. V lost 10 bases and J 4 bases, leaving 16 bases between the germline ends. The CDR3 contains 13 residues.

As for this clone: Other DNA sequences of this sample code for an identical CDR3. The chain joins TRBV5-1 to TRBJ2-3, with D perhaps matching TRBD1 or TRBD2 (6 bases each). The CDR3 spans 14 residues. Germline lookup yields CDR1 SGHRS and CDR2 YFSETQ. V lost 2 bases and J 2 bases, leaving 9 bases between the germline ends. CDR3 protein: CASSLGGNTDTQYF. CDR3 nucleotides: TGCGCCAGCAGCTTAGGGGGGAACACAGATACGCAGTATTTT.

The rearrangement joins TRBV5-1 to TRBJ2-5; D uncertain. The CDR3 has 16 amino acids. Germline values: CDR1 SGHRS, CDR2 YFSETQ. V was pared by 0 bases and J by 0 bases, with 12 bases between. The CDR3 DNA sequence: TGCGCCAGCAGCTTGGCCGGGCTGGGGTACCAAGAGACCCAGTACTTC. Translation: CASSLAGLGYQETQYF.

This chain links TRBV2 with TRBJ1-4, with D tentatively TRBD1 (5 bases). Germline CDR1 is SNHLY and CDR2 is FYNNEI. V was pared by 8 bases and J by 0 bases, with 10 bases between. The CDR3 runs 14 residues. CDR3 in amino acids: CASGGTSTNEKLFF. The CDR3 coding sequence is TGTGCCAGCGGAGGGACTTCAACTAATGAAAAACTGTTTTTT.

The gene calls are TRBV4-2 and TRBJ2-7; TRBD1 matches at 7 bases. The V gene's germline CDR1 is LGHNA and CDR2 YNFKEQ. V shed 9 bases and J 0 bases; nucleotides not matched to a gene: 5. The CDR3 totals 13 residues. The CDR3 spells CASSRQGSYEQYF. The CDR3 bases are TGTGCCAGTTCTAGACAGGGCTCCTACGAGCAGTACTTC.

This clone was detected only once. The genes are TRBV21-1 and TRBJ2-1; the D call of TRBD1 is as the table states it, not checked on the DNA. TRBV21-1 is a pseudogene locus. This CDR3 contains 15 residues. The CDR3, as DNA: TGTGCCAGCAGCAAAGGCGCAGGCGCAGGGAATGAGCAGTTCTTC. Amino acids: CASSKGAGAGNEQFF.

The chain joins TRBV14 to TRBJ2-1; D may match TRBD1 or TRBD2 (5 bases each). The V end lost 1 base, the J end lost 11 bases, and 12 bases lay between the germline ends. The CDR3 extends over 13 amino acids. The V gene's germline CDR1 is SGHDN and CDR2 FVKESK. The CDR3, as DNA: TGTGCCAGCAGCCAAGGATGGGACCGGCAGCAGTTCTTC. Amino acids: CASSQGWDRQQFF.

The chain is built from TRBV28 and TRBJ2-7; D possibly uses TRBD1 or TRBD2 (6 bases each). Germline CDR1 reads MDHEN; CDR2 reads SYDVKM. The CDR3 runs 14 residues. V gave up 7 bases and J gave up 3 bases, with 16 bases separating them. The CDR3 reads CASTEGGRGYEQYF. The CDR3 DNA reads TGTGCCAGCACCGAGGGAGGCAGGGGCTACGAGCAGTACTTC. Variable domain in full (rest from reference TRBV28 and TRBJ2-7): DVKVTQSSRYLVKRTGEKVFLECVQDMDHENMFWYRQDPGLGLRLIYFSYDVKMKEKGDIPEGYSVSREKKERFSLILESASTNQTSMYLCASTEGGRGYEQYFGPGTRLTVT.

This rearrangement joins TRBV5-1 to TRBJ1-1; D is perhaps TRBD1 (5 bases). Trimming pared 4 bases from V and 8 bases from J, leaving 12 bases between. This CDR3 has 12 residues. Looked up from germline, CDR1 is SGHRS and CDR2 is YFSETQ. The CDR3 coding sequence is TGCGCCAGCAGCCTGCCCCCAGGGGAAGCTTTCTTT. It encodes CASSLPPGEAFF.

Turning to this clone: Within the sample, other DNA sequences also encode this same CDR3. The chain recombines TRBV5-1 with TRBJ2-2; TRBD1 matches 7 bases. CDR3 length: 15 residues. The germline V gene has CDR1 SGHRS and CDR2 YFSETQ. Trimming cost V 4 bases and J 1 base; bases outside gene matches: 4. As DNA, the CDR3 is TGCGCCAGCAGCCCCGGGACAGAGAACACCGGGGAGCTGTTTTTT. Translating it yields CASSPGTENTGELFF. The full variable domain, rest sourced from reference TRBV5-1 and TRBJ2-2, is KAGVTQTPRYLIKTRGQQVTLSCSPISGHRSVSWYQQTPGQGLQFLFEYFSETQRNKGNFPGRFSGRQFSNSRSEMNVSTLELGDSALYLCASSPGTENTGELFFGEGSRLTVL.

The CDR3 spells CASSLGPRGGPDTQYF. The CDR3, as DNA: TGTGCCAGCAGCTTAGGTCCCCGGGGGGGTCCAGATACGCAGTATTTT. The V call is TRBV7-8, the J call TRBJ2-3, with 8 bases matching TRBD2. Germline V gene lookup returns CDR1 SGHVS and CDR2 FQNEAQ. There are 16 residues in the CDR3. With 1 base clipped from V and 4 bases from J, the junction kept 7 bases outside the gene matches.

The chain uses TRBV5-5 and TRBJ2-7; D uncertain. Between the trimmed V and J ends, which lost 0 bases and 9 bases, there was a span of 10 bases. Germline V CDR1 and CDR2: SGHKS, YYEKEE (reference sequence). This CDR3 comprises 12 residues. The CDR3 here is CASSLVHEGQYF. The CDR3 DNA is TGTGCCAGCAGCTTGGTCCACGAAGGGCAGTACTTC.

For this clone: This same CDR3 is encoded by further DNA sequences in the sample. The gene calls are TRBV19 and TRBJ2-6; 7 bases align to TRBD1. This CDR3 spans 15 amino acids. V shed 4 bases, J shed 2 bases, and the junction held 2 bases outside the gene matches. Germline assignment: CDR1 LNHDA and CDR2 SQIVND (reference sequence). The CDR3 loop reads CASSTGGAGANVLTF. In DNA form, the CDR3 reads TGTGCCAGTAGTACAGGGGGTGCTGGGGCCAACGTCCTGACTTTC.

V is TRBV2 and J is TRBJ2-7; D is undetermined. Trimming took 1 base from V and 5 from J, leaving 15 bases between them. The CDR3 spans 15 residues. The germline CDR1 and CDR2 sequences are SNHLY and FYNNEI. The CDR3 loop reads CASSEVVGNEDEQYF. The DNA of the CDR3 is TGTGCCAGCAGTGAAGTAGTGGGGAACGAGGACGAGCAGTACTTC.